Below, one T cell receptor (beta chain) is given with its context. In the authors' workflow: Using reference gene primer amplification, nucleated cell counts were estimated. Sequencing used immunoSEQ multiplex PCR; TCRdb keeps in-frame clones, though not all of them. V, J and clone size are those of that table, while D and trimming were read from the DNA. This table holds roughly 230,000 clones, under 90% found once. These data come from a study of blood T cell repertoires in COVID-19. This CDR3 is built from 17 residues. V lost 2 bases and J lost 5, with 22 bases in between. The sequence was collected from a woman aged 80 or over with acute or convalescent COVID-19. The chain is built from TRBV5-3 and TRBJ2-5, with a weak D call TRBD2 (5 bases). TRBV5-3 qualifies as an ORF whose function is uncertain. Sequencing input: peripheral blood. The CDR3 bases are TGTGCCAGAAGCTTATGCTTGGAAGGTTGGAGAGGGGAGACCCAGTACTTC. This sequence encodes CARSLCLEGWRGETQYF.